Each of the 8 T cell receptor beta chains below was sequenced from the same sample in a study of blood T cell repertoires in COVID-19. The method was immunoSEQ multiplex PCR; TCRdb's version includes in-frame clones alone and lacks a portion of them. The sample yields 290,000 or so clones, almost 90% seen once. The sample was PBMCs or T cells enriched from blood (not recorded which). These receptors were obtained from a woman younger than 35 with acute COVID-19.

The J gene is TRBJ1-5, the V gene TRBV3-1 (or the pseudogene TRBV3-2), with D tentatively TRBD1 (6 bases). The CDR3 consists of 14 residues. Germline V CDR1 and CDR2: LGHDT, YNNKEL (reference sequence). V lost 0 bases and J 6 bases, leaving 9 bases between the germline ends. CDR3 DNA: TGTGCCAGCAGCCAAGATCGAGGGGGTCAGCCCCAGCATTTT. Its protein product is CASSQDRGGQPQHF.

CDR3 region: CASSNAGTWPIEQFF. In DNA form, the CDR3 reads TGTGCCAGCAGCAATGCCGGGACTTGGCCTATTGAGCAGTTCTTC. The chain couples TRBV7-9 to TRBJ2-1; D is possibly TRBD2 (6 bases). The CDR3 runs to 15 residues. The germline CDR1 and CDR2 sequences are SEHNR and FQNEAQ (reference sequence). With 5 bases removed from V and 9 bases from J, the gap between germline ends came to 20 bases.

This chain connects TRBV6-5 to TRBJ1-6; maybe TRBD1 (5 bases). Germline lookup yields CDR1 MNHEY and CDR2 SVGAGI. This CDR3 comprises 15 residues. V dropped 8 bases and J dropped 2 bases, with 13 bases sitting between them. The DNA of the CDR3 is TGTGCCAGCCTCGCGGGGGGGGCCTATAATTCACCCCTCCACTTT. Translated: CASLAGGAYNSPLHF.

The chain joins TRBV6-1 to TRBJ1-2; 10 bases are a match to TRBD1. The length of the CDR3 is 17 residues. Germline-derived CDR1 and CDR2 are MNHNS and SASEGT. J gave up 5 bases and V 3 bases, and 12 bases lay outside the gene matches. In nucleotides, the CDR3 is TGTGCCAGCAGTGAGGGGACAGGGGTGGGTTTGAGATATGGCTACACCTTC. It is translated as CASSEGTGVGLRYGYTF.

The CDR3 sequence: CASSLAPGANTDTQYF. The DNA of the CDR3 is TGTGCCAGCAGTTTGGCGCCCGGAGCAAACACAGATACGCAGTATTTT. The V and J genes are TRBV27 and TRBJ2-3; D is unresolved. Germline CDR1 MNHEY, CDR2 SMNVEV (reference sequence). This CDR3 contains 16 residues. The V end lost 3 bases, the J end lost 2 bases, and 15 bases lay between the germline ends.

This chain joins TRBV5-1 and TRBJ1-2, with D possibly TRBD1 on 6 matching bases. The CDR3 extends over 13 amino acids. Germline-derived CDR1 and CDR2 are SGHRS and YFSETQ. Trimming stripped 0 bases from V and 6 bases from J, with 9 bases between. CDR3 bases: TGCGCCAGCAGCTTGGGACAGGCCGATGGCTACACCTTC. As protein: CASSLGQADGYTF.

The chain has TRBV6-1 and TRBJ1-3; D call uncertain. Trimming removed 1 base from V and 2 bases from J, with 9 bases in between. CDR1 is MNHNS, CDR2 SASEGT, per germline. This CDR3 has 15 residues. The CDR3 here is CASSEGGRTGNTIYF. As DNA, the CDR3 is TGTGCCAGCAGTGAAGGAGGGCGGACTGGAAACACCATATATTTT.

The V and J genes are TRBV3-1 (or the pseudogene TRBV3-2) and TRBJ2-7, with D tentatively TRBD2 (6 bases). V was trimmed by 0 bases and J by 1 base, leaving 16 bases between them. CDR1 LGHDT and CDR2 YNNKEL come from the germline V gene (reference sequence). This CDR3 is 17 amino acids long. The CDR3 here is CASSQEAAGWWSYEQYF. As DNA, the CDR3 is TGTGCCAGCAGCCAAGAAGCGGCGGGGTGGTGGTCCTACGAGCAGTACTTC.